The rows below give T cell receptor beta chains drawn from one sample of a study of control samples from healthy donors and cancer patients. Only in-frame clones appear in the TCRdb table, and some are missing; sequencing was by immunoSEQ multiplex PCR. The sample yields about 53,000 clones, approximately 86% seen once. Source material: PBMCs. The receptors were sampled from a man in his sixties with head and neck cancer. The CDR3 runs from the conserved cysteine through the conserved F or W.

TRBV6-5,CASSRGQGHTEAFF
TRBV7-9,CASSLAAVYNEQFF
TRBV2,CAYAAEGRTGELFF
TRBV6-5,CASSRAGGFGYGYTF
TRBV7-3,CASSLLAAGNEQFF
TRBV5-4,CASSLDDEKLFF
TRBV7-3,CANSLGTDTDTQYF
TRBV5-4,CASSFGGPQETQYF
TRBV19,CASSSRQGSWTEAFF
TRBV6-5,CASSSRGSPGNTIYF